A single TCR beta chain is shown here with its context. The data are from a study of blood T cell repertoires in COVID-19. Background on the study: The study drew acute and convalescent COVID-19 samples from the United States, Italy and Spain. The cDNA or gDNA used as material had been derived from T cells, B-cell-depleted T cells, or PBMCs.

This CDR3 comprises 15 residues. Germline V CDR1 and CDR2: GTSNPN, SVGIG (reference sequence). Trimming took off 5 bases at V and 0 bases at J, with 15 bases between the two ends. In the original workflow: Nucleated cell counts were estimated from reference gene primer amplification. Data came from immunoSEQ multiplex PCR; TCRdb stores just in-frame clones and leaves some out. The V and J calls and clone size come from that table; D and trimming were worked out from the DNA. The sample has some 31,000 clones, approximately 86% seen once. The chain joins TRBV30 to TRBJ2-3; a possible D gene is TRBD2 (7 bases). The receptor was derived from a human donor in a cohort sampled during active COVID-19. The donor label of this sample is uncertain. Sequenced material: peripheral blood. Written as DNA, the CDR3 is TGTGCCTGGGGCCGGGGCGGGGGCAGCACAGATACGCAGTATTTT. Translating it yields CAWGRGGGSTDTQYF.